The 15 T cell receptor beta chains reported below all come from one sample, sequenced in a study of blood T cell repertoires in COVID-19. The data were produced by immunoSEQ multiplex PCR, yet TCRdb's version contains in-frame clones alone and is incomplete. The table lists about 150,000 clones, approximately 84% of them singletons. Sequences were obtained from peripheral blood. Receptors were obtained from a man aged 65 to 85 with acute or convalescent COVID-19.

This clone has just one count. This chain joins TRBV19 and TRBJ1-5; possible D gene TRBD1, 5 bases. V shed 3 bases and J shed 2 bases, with 14 bases lying between them. The V gene's germline CDR1 is LNHDA and CDR2 SQIVND (reference sequence). The CDR3 is 16 amino acids. DNA for the CDR3: TGTGCCAGTAGTATTACGGGGGAAAGGGGCAATCAGCCCCAGCATTTT. This sequence encodes CASSITGERGNQPQHF.

The chain combines TRBV28 with TRBJ1-4, with D uncertain. Between the trimmed V and J ends, which lost 6 bases and 7 bases, there was a span of 15 bases. Germline V gene sequence: CDR1 MDHEN, CDR2 SYDVKM. The CDR3 has 14 amino acids. For the CDR3, the DNA is TGTGCCAGCAGACCACCCGGCGAGGGTGAAAAACTGTTTTTT. It encodes CASRPPGEGEKLFF.

The chain recombines TRBV5-1 with TRBJ2-3, with D possibly TRBD1 on 7 matching bases. V dropped 4 bases and J dropped 0 bases, with 12 bases sitting between them. Germline CDR1 SGHRS, CDR2 YFSETQ. The CDR3 is 15 residues long. The CDR3 sequence is CASSPAGQSTDTQYF. The CDR3 bases are TGCGCCAGCAGCCCGGCGGGACAGAGCACAGATACGCAGTATTTT. The full variable domain, its missing parts supplied by reference TRBV5-1 and TRBJ2-3, is KAGVTQTPRYLIKTRGQQVTLSCSPISGHRSVSWYQQTPGQGLQFLFEYFSETQRNKGNFPGRFSGRQFSNSRSEMNVSTLELGDSALYLCASSPAGQSTDTQYFGPGTRLTVL.

The chain recombines TRBV30 with TRBJ1-6, with 7 bases lining up with TRBD1. The CDR3 is made up of 14 amino acids. Germline V gene data show CDR1 as GTSNPN and CDR2 as SVGIG (reference sequence). The trim removed 5 bases at V and 10 bases at J, leaving 11 bases unmatched. As DNA, the CDR3 is TGTGCCTGGGTACAGGGGAACGTTGGCTCACCCCTCCACTTT. This gives the protein CAWVQGNVGSPLHF.

CDR3 nucleotide sequence: TGTGCCAGCAGTTTACTACCGGGACAGGGAGGCGAGCAGTACTTC. This gives the protein CASSLLPGQGGEQYF. The J gene is TRBJ2-7, the V gene TRBV28; 9 bases map to TRBD1. Trimming took 2 bases from V and 6 from J; bases not matched to a gene: 8. The CDR3 extends over 15 amino acids. CDR1 is MDHEN and CDR2 is SYDVKM in the germline V gene.

This chain joins TRBV3-1 (or the pseudogene TRBV3-2) and TRBJ2-7; 10 bases align to TRBD2. With V trimmed by 4 bases and J by 5 bases, 11 bases remained unmatched. The CDR3 is 16 residues long. Germline V CDR1 and CDR2: LGHDT, YNNKEL (reference sequence). The CDR3, as DNA: TGTGCCAGCAGCCCCCGAATAGCGGGAGGATGGAACGAGCAGTACTTC. It yields the protein CASSPRIAGGWNEQYF.

This clone has only a few counts. This chain joins TRBV9 and TRBJ2-7; 7 positions agree with TRBD2. CDR3 size: 16 residues. V shed 2 bases, J shed 6 bases, and the junction held 14 bases outside the gene matches. Germline-derived CDR1 and CDR2 are SGDLS and YYNGEE. This CDR3 is CASSVTGAAGAAEQYF. CDR3 in DNA: TGTGCCAGCAGCGTCACTGGTGCGGCGGGAGCCGCCGAGCAGTACTTC.

This clone was seen a few times. The chain employs TRBV5-1 and TRBJ2-7, with a weak D call TRBD1 (6 bases). Germline assignment: CDR1 SGHRS and CDR2 YFSETQ. This CDR3 comprises 16 residues. V lost 1 base and J 0 bases, leaving 14 bases between the germline ends. The CDR3 sequence: CASSLPRTEGSYEQYF. CDR3 sequence (DNA): TGCGCCAGCAGCTTGCCCCGGACAGAAGGCTCCTACGAGCAGTACTTC.

The rearrangement uses TRBV10-3 and TRBJ1-4; 11 nucleotides agree with TRBD1. V trimming: 11 bases; J trimming: 8 bases; junction bases outside the gene matches: 10. The CDR3 totals 14 residues. CDR1 and CDR2 from the germline V gene are ENHRY and SYGVKD. The CDR3 bases are TGTGCCTCCTCCGGGGGACAGGGGGTGGAAAAACTGTTTTTT. It codes for CASSGGQGVEKLFF.

The V and J genes are TRBV19 and TRBJ1-2; 9 bases agree with TRBD1. The CDR3 consists of 13 residues. The germline V gene has CDR1 LNHDA and CDR2 SQIVND (reference sequence). The V and J ends lost 6 bases and 4 bases, in that order; junction bases with no gene match: 3. The CDR3 DNA follows: TGTGCCAGTAGCGGGGACAGGGCCTATGGCTACACCTTC. Amino acid sequence: CASSGDRAYGYTF.

The sample holds a few counts of this clone. This rearrangement joins TRBV6-5 to TRBJ2-7, with D possibly TRBD1 on 6 matching bases. Germline V gives CDR1 MNHEY, CDR2 SVGAGI. This CDR3 is built from 15 residues. V gave up 5 bases and J gave up 1 base, with 15 bases separating them. As DNA, the CDR3 is TGTGCCAGCAGTCCCCTCGGGACAAGTTCCTACGAGCAGTACTTC. Protein product: CASSPLGTSSYEQYF.

The gene calls are TRBV6-1 and TRBJ2-1, with unresolved D. CDR3 length: 16 residues. The V end lost 0 bases, the J end lost 7 bases, and 16 bases lay between the germline ends. CDR1 and CDR2 (germline): MNHNS, SASEGT. The chain's CDR3 is CASSEAYRTLRNEQFF. The CDR3 DNA is TGTGCCAGCAGTGAAGCCTACCGTACCCTACGAAATGAGCAGTTCTTC.

The chain uses TRBV6-5 and TRBJ2-3, with TRBD1 matching 10 bases. There are 15 residues in the CDR3. Per germline, CDR1 MNHEY and CDR2 SVGAGI. With V trimmed by 6 bases and J by 8 bases, 11 bases remained unmatched. The CDR3 is CASRGQGISRFTQYF. Written as DNA, the CDR3 is TGTGCCAGCAGGGGACAGGGGATATCGCGGTTTACGCAGTATTTT.

The chain employs TRBV7-9 and TRBJ1-3, with D possibly being TRBD1 (5 bases). CDR3 length: 17 residues. Germline lookup yields CDR1 SEHNR and CDR2 FQNEAQ (reference sequence). Deletions cut 5 bases from V and 0 bases from J, with 17 bases between. CDR3 nucleotides: TGTGCCAGCAGCCCTAATTTCCGGGGGAGCTCTGGAAACACCATATATTTT. Translating it yields CASSPNFRGSSGNTIYF.

The rearrangement joins TRBV19 to TRBJ1-3; 7 bases map to TRBD1. The CDR3 length is 16 residues. CDR1 LNHDA and CDR2 SQIVND come from the germline V gene (reference sequence). V gave up 5 bases and J gave up 0 bases; unmatched junction bases: 7. The CDR3 here is CASSRTGTASGNTIYF. CDR3 DNA: TGTGCCAGTAGTCGTACCGGGACAGCCTCTGGAAACACCATATATTTT.